This T cell receptor (beta chain) was sequenced during a study of blood T cell repertoires in COVID-19. Study overall: There were acute and convalescent COVID-19 samples, and they came from the United States, Italy and Spain.

Original data processing: It was from reference gene primer amplification that nucleated cell counts were estimated. The protocol was immunoSEQ multiplex PCR, while the TCRdb copy is restricted to in-frame clones and leaves out a portion. V and J calls and clone size are given by that table; D and trimming were obtained from the DNA. The table lists about 220,000 clones, roughly 84% of them singletons, with approximately 6.5% in the top ten. Germline V gene data show CDR1 as LGHNA and CDR2 as YSLEER. The V end lost 3 bases, the J end lost 2 bases, and 9 bases lay between the germline ends. The CDR3 contains 14 residues.

The sequence derives from a woman between 40 and 50 years old who had recovered from COVID-19. The V call is TRBV4-3, the J call TRBJ2-3; tentative D call: TRBD1 (5 bases). Sequenced: PBMCs or T cells enriched from blood (not recorded which). In DNA form, the CDR3 reads TGCGCCAGCAGCCACACGGACAACACAGATACGCAGTATTTT. Its protein product is CASSHTDNTDTQYF.